This TCR beta chain comes out of a study of shared clonotypes between healthy human individuals. Profiled with immunoSEQ multiplex PCR; TCRdb holds only in-frame clones, not every one. The sample has approximately 330,000 clones; around four fifths are singletons. Study-wide points: In the sorted subsets, rarefaction showed sequencing was incomplete despite large depth.

CD4+ cell separation produced CD45RA+ naive and CD45RA-negative memory subsets. To note about this clone: Its cognate antigen is unknown.

J gave up 0 bases and V 6 bases, and 2 bases lay outside the gene matches. CDR1 and CDR2 (germline): SQVTM, ANQGSEA. The CDR3 is made up of 13 amino acids. V usage is TRBV29-1 and J usage is TRBJ2-7, with TRBD1 matching over 10 bases. This receptor was taken from a man aged 25-40 years in good health. Input material: memory CD4+ T cells sorted from blood. Subset here: CD45RA-negative fraction. Here the CDR3 DNA reads TGCAGCGTCCGGGACAGGGGCTCCTACGAGCAGTACTTC. Its translation is CSVRDRGSYEQYF.